This T cell receptor (beta chain) came from a study of blood T cell repertoires in COVID-19. Sequenced by immunoSEQ multiplex PCR; TCRdb stores in-frame clones only, minus some. The repertoire consists of around 150,000 clones, with 85% occurring once and the leading ten covering 3% to 3.5%. Per germline, CDR1 MDHEN and CDR2 SYDVKM. V was pared by 2 bases and J by 5 bases, with 6 bases between. This CDR3 is built from 12 residues. Sequenced sample: peripheral blood. The receptor was derived from a human donor with acute or convalescent COVID-19. The donor label of this sample is uncertain. The genes are TRBV28 and TRBJ1-2; D perhaps matches TRBD1 (6 bases). As DNA, the CDR3 is TGTGCCAGCAGTTTAACAGGGTATGGCTACACCTTC. This encodes CASSLTGYGYTF.